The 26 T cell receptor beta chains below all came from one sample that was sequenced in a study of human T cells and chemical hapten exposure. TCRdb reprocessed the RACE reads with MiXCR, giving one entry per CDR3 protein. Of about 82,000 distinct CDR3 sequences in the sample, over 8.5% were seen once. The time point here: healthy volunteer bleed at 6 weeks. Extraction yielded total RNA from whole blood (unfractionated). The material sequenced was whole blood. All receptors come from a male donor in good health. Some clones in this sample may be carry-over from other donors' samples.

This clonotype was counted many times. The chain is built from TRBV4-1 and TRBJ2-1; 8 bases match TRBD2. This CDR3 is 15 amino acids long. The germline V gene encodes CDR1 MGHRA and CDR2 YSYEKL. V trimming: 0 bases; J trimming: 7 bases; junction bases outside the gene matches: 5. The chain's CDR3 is CASSQEVAGTNEQFF. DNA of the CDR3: TGCGCCAGCAGCCAAGAGGTAGCGGGAACGAATGAGCAGTTCTTC.

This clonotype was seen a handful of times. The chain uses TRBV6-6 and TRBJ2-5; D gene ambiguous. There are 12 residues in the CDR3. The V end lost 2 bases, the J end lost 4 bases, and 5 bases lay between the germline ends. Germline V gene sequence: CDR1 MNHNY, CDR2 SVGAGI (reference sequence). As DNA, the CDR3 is TGTGCCAGCAGTTACGCCCGAGAGACCCAGTACTTC. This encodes CASSYARETQYF.

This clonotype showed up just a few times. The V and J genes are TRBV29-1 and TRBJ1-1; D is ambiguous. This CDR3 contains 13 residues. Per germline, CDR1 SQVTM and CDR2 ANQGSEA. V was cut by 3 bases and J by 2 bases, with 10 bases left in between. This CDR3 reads CSVEGRQNTEAFF. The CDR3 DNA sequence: TGCAGCGTTGAGGGTAGACAAAACACTGAAGCTTTCTTT.

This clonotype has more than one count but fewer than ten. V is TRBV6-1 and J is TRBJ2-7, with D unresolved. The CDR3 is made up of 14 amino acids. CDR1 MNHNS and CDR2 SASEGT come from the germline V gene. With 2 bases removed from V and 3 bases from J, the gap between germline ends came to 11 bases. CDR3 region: CASSEPPENYEQYF. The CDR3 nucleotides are TGTGCCAGCAGTGAACCTCCAGAAAACTACGAGCAGTACTTC.

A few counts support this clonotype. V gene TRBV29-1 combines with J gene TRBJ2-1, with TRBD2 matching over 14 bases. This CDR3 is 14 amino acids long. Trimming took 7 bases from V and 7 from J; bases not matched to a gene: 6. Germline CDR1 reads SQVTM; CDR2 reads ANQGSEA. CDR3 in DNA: TGCAGCGCAATAGGGACTAGCGGGAGAAATGAGCAGTTCTTC. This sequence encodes CSAIGTSGRNEQFF.

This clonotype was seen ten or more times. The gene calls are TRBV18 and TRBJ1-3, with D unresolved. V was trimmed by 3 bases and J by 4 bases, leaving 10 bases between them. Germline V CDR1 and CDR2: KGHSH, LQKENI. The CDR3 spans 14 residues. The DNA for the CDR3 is TGTGCCAGCTCACCCAGTCTCGAAGGAAACACCATATATTTT. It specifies CASSPSLEGNTIYF.

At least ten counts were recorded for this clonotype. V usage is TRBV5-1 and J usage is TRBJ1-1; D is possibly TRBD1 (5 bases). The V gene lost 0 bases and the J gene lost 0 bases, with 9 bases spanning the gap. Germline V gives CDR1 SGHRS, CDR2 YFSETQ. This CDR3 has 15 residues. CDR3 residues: CASSLDSGMNTEAFF. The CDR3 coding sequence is TGCGCCAGCAGCTTGGATTCAGGGATGAACACTGAAGCTTTCTTT.

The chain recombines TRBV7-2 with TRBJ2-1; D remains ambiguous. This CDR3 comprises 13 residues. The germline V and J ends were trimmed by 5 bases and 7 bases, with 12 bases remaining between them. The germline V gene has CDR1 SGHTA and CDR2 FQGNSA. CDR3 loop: CASSPQSGNEQFF. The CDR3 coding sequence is TGTGCCAGCAGCCCCCAGTCCGGGAATGAGCAGTTCTTC.

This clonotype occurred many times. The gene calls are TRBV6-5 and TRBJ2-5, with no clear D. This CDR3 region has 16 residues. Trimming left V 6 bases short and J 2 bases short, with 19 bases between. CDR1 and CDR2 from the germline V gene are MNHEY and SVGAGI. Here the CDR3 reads CASRGKLVLTQETQYF. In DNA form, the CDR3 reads TGTGCCAGCAGAGGGAAACTCGTACTTACTCAAGAGACCCAGTACTTC.

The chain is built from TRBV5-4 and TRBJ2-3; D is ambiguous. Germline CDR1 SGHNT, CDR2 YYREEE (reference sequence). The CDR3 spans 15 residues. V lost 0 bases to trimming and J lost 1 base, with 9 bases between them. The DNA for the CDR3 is TGTGCCAGCAGCTTGGATCCTAAGGGCACAGATACGCAGTATTTT. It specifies CASSLDPKGTDTQYF. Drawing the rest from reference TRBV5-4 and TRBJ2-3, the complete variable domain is ETGVTQSPTHLIKTRGQQVTLRCSSQSGHNTVSWYQQALGQGPQFIFQYYREEENGRGNFPPRFSGLQFPNYSSELNVNALELDDSALYLCASSLDPKGTDTQYFGPGTRLTVL.

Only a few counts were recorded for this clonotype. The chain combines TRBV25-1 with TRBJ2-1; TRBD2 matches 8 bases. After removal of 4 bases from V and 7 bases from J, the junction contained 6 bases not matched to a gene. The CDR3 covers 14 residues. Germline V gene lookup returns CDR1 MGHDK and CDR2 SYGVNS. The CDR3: CASSVIGTRNEQFF. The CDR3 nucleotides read TGTGCCAGCAGTGTGATCGGGACTAGGAATGAGCAGTTCTTC.

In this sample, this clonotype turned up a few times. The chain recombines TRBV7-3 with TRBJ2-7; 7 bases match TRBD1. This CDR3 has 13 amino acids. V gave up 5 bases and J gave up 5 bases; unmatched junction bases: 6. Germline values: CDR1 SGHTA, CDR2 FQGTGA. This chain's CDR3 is CASSATGYDEQYF. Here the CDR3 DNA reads TGTGCCAGCAGCGCGACAGGGTACGACGAGCAGTACTTC.

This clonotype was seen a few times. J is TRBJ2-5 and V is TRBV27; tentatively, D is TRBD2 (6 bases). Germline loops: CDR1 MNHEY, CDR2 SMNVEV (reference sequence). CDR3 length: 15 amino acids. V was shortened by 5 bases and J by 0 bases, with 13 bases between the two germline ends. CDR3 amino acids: CASSLLPGDQETQYF. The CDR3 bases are TGTGCCAGCAGTCTACTCCCGGGGGACCAAGAGACCCAGTACTTC.

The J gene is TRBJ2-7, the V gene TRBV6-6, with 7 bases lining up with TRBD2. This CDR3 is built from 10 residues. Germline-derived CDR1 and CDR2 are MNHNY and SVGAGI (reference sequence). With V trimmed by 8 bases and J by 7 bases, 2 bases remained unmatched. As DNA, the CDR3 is TGTGCCAGCGGGGGGGGGGAGCAGTACTTC. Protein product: CASGGGEQYF.

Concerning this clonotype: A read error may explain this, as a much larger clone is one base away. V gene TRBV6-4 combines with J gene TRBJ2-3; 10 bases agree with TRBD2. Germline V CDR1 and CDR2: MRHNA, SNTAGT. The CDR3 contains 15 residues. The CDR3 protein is CACSVTSGRTDTQYF. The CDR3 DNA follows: TGTGCCTGCAGTGTGACTAGCGGGCGCACAGATACGCAGTATTTT.

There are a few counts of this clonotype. DNA of the CDR3: TGCAGCGTTGAAGATGGGACAGGGGTCGGAAACACCATATATTTT. Residues: CSVEDGTGVGNTIYF. The rearrangement joins TRBV29-1 to TRBJ1-3, with 10 bases aligning to TRBD1. Germline-derived CDR1 and CDR2 are SQVTM and ANQGSEA. The CDR3 spans 15 residues. After removal of 0 bases from V and 4 bases from J, the junction contained 3 bases not matched to a gene.

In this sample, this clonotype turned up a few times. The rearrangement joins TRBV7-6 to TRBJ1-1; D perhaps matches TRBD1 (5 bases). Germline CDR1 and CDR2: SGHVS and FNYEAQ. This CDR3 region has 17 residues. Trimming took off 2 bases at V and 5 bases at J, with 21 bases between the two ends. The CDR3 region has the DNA TGTGCCAGCAGCTTATTTCTGCAGGGAATGGAAGGGACTGAAGCTTTCTTT. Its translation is CASSLFLQGMEGTEAFF.

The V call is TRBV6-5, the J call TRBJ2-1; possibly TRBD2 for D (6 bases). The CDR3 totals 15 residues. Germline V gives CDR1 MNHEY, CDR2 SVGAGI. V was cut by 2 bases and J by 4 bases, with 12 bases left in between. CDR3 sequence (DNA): TGTGCCAGCAGTTACGCGGTAGCGGAGTACAATGAGCAGTTCTTC. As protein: CASSYAVAEYNEQFF.

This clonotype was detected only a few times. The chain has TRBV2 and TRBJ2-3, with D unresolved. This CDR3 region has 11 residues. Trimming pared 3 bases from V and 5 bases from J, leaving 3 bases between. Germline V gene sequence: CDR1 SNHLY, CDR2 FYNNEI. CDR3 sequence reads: CASSDRDTQYF. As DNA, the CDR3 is TGTGCCAGCAGTGACCGAGATACGCAGTATTTT. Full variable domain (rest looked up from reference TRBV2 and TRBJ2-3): EPEVTQTPSHQVTQMGQEVILRCVPISNHLYFYWYRQILGQKVEFLVSFYNNEISEKSEIFDDQFSVERPDGSNFTLKIRSTKLEDSAMYFCASSDRDTQYFGPGTRLTVL.

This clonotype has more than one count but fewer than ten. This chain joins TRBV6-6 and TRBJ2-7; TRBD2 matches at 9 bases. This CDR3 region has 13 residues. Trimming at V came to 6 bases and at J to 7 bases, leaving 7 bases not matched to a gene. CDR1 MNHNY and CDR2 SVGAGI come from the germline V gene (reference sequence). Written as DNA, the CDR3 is TGTGCCAGCAGGAGCGGGGGGACGGGGGAGCAGTACTTC. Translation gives CASRSGGTGEQYF.

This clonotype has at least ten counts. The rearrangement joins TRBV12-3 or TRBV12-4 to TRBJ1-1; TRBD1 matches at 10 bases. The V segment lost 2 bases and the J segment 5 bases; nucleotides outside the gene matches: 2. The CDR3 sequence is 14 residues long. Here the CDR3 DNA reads TGTGCCAGCAGTTTATGGGACAGGGGAACTGAAGCTTTCTTT. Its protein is CASSLWDRGTEAFF.

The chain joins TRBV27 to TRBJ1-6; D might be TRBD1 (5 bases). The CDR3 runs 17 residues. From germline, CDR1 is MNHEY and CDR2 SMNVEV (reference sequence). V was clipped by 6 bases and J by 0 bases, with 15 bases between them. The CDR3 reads CASRPLGGSSYNSPLHF. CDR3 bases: TGTGCCAGCAGGCCCCTTGGGGGGAGCTCCTATAATTCACCCCTCCACTTT.

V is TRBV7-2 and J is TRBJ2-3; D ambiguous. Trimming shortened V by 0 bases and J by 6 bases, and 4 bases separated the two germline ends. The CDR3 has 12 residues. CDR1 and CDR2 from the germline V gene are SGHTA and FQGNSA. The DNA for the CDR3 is TGTGCCAGCAGCTTAGCGCTGGATACGCAGTATTTT. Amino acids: CASSLALDTQYF.

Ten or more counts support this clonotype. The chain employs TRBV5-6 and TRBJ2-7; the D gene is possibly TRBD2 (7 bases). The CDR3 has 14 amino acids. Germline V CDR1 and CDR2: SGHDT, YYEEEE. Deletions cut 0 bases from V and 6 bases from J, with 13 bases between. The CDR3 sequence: CASSLGRGLIEQYF. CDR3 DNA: TGTGCCAGCAGCTTGGGGCGGGGGCTAATCGAGCAGTACTTC.

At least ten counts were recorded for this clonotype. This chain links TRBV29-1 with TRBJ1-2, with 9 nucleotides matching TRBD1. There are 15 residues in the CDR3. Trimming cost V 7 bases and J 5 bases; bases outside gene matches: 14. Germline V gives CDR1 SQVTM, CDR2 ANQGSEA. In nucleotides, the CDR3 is TGCAGCGCCCCGCTACAGGGGGCAATATTTTATGGCTACACCTTC. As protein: CSAPLQGAIFYGYTF.

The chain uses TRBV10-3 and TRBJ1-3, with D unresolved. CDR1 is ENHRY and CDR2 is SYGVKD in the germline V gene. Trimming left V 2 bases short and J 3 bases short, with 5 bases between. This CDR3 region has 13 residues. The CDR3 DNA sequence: TGTGCCATCAGTGAGGGACTTGGAAACACCATATATTTT. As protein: CAISEGLGNTIYF.